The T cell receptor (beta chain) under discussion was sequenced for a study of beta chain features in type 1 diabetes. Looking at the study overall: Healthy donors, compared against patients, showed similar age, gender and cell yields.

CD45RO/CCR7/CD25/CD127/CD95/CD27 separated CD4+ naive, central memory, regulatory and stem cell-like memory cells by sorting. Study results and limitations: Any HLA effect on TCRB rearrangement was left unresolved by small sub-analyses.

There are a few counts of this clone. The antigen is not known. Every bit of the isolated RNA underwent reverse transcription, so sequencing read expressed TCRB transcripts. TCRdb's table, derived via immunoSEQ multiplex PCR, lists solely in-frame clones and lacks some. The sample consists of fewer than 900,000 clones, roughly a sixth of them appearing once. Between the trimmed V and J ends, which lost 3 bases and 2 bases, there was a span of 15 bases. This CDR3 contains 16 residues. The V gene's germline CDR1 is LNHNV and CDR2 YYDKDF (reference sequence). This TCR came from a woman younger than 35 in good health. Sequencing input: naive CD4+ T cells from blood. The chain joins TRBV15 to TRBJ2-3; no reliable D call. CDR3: CATSSGRVPPTDTQYF. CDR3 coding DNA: TGTGCCACCAGCAGTGGCCGGGTCCCACCCACAGATACGCAGTATTTT.